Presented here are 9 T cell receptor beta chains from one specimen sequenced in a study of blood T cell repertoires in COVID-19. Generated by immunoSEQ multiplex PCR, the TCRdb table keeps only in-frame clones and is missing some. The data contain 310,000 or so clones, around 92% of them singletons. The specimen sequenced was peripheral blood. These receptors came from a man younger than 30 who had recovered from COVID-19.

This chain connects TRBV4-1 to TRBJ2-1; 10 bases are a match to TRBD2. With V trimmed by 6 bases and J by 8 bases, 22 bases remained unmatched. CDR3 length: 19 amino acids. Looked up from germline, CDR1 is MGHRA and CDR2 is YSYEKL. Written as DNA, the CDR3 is TGCGCCAGCAGTCCTGCAGGCCCGCGGCGGCGCCTAGCGGGGGATGAGCAGTTCTTC. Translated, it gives CASSPAGPRRRLAGDEQFF.

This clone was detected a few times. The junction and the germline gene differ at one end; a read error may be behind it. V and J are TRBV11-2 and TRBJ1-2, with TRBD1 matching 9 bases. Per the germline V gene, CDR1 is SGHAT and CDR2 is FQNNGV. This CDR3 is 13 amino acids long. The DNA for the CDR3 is TGTGCCAGCAGCCACAGCCGGGACAGGGCCCCTGGCTTC. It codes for CASSHSRDRAPGF.

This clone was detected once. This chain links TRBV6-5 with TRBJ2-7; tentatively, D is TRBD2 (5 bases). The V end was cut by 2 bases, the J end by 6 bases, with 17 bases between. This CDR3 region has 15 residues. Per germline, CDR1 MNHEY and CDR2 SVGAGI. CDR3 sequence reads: CASSYTLGPMGEQYF. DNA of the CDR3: TGTGCCAGCAGTTACACACTAGGACCAATGGGCGAGCAGTACTTC.

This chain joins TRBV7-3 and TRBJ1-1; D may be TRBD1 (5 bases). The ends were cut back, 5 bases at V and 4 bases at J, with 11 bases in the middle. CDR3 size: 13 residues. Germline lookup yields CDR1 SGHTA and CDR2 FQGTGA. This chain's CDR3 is CASSELGGTEAFF. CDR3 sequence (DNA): TGTGCCAGCAGCGAGCTGGGGGGCACTGAAGCTTTCTTT.

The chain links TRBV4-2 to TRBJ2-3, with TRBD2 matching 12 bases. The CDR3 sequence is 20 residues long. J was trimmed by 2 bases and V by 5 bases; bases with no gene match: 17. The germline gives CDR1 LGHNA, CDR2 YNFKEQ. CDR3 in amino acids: CASSTHSPASGGVFTDTQYF. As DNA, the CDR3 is TGTGCCAGCAGCACACACAGCCCGGCTAGCGGGGGGGTCTTCACAGATACGCAGTATTTT.

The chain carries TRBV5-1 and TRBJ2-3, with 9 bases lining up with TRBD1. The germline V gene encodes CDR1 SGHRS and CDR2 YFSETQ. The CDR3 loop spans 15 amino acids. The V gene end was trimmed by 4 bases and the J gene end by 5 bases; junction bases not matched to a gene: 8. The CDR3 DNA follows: TGCGCCAGCAGCCTCCGGGACAGGGAGATAGATACGCAGTATTTT. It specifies CASSLRDREIDTQYF.

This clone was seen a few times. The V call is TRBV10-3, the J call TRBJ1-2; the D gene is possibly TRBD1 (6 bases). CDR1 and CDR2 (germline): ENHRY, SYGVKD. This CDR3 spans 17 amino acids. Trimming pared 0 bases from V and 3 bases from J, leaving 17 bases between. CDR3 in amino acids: CAISESGALRTDYGYTF. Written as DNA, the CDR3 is TGTGCCATCAGTGAGTCTGGGGCACTTCGGACAGACTATGGCTACACCTTC.

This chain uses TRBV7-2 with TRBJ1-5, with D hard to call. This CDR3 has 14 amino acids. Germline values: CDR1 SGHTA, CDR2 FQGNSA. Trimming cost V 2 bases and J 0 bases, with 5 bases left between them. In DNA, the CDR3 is TGTGCCAGCAGCTTAAGCTATAGCAATCAGCCCCAGCATTTT. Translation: CASSLSYSNQPQHF.

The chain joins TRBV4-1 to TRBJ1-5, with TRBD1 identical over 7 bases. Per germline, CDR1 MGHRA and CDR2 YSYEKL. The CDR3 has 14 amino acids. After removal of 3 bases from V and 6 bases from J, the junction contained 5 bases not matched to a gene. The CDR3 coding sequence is TGCGCCAGCAGCCACGACAGGGAAGGTCAGCCCCAGCATTTT. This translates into CASSHDREGQPQHF.